These T cell receptor beta chains were read from a single sample in a study of OX40 agonist ivuxolimab in advanced cancers. Clones were sequenced by immunoSEQ multiplex PCR, and TCRdb holds only the in-frame ones, with some missing. The sample includes 60,000 to 75,000 clones, around 83% of them seen just once. This material consisted of CD4+ or CD8+ T cells sorted from blood, taken in a trial of the OX40 agonist ivuxolimab. The origin of the receptors is an adult with an advanced solid tumor such as melanoma, head and neck, liver or kidney cancer. The CDR3 runs from the conserved cysteine through the conserved F or W. D genes are given only for firm matches. The size entry is marked missing in some rows and otherwise reads once, few, many or a size class.

-,TRBJ1-3,few,TRBV6-1,TGTGCCAGCAGAGAAAGGGGATACGGGTCTGGAAACACCATATATTTT,CASRERGYGSGNTIYF
-,TRBJ2-2,-,TRBV7-9,TGTGCCAGCAGCTTAGTAACCATCAGGTCCTCTGGGGAGCTGTTTTTT,CASSLVTIRSSGELFF
TRBD2,TRBJ2-1,-,TRBV19,TGTGCCAGTAGTATAACAAGTCGCGGGGGGGCAGCCCCCTACAATGAGCAGTTCTTC,CASSITSRGGAAPYNEQFF
TRBD1,TRBJ1-5,-,TRBV2,TGTGCCAGCAGTGGACAGGGTTGGGGTCAGCCCCAGCATTTT,CASSGQGWGQPQHF
-,TRBJ2-1,-,TRBV5-1,TGCGCCAGCAGCTTGGCCGGCAGGGTGGGCGATGAGCAGTTCTTC,CASSLAGRVGDEQFF
TRBD2,TRBJ2-5,once,TRBV19,TGTGCCAGTAGTCGGGGACTAGCGGGGGGGGCTAGGCAAGAGACCCAGTACTTC,CASSRGLAGGARQETQYF
TRBD1,TRBJ2-5,-,TRBV6-1,TGTGCCAGCACCTTGGGACAGGTCCAAGAGACCCAGTACTTC,CASTLGQVQETQYF
TRBD2,TRBJ2-3,-,TRBV5-4,TGTGCCAGCAGCCATACTAGCGGGGGGAACACAGATACGCAGTATTTT,CASSHTSGGNTDTQYF
TRBD1,TRBJ2-5,once,TRBV5-1,TGCGCCAGCAGTACAGGGGATTTCCAAGAGACCCAGTACTTC,CASSTGDFQETQYF
TRBD1,TRBJ1-5,-,TRBV27,TGTGCCAGCAGTTTAAGTGCCCGGGACAGGGAGAGAGGACAGCCCCAGCATTTT,CASSLSARDRERGQPQHF
TRBD2,TRBJ2-7,-,TRBV11-2,TGTGCCAGCAGACGGGAGGGAGTCTACGAGCAGTACTTC,CASRREGVYEQYF